Detailed here is one TCR beta chain. This sample is drawn from a study of blood T cell repertoires in COVID-19. The overall study: From the United States, Italy and Spain came samples of acute and convalescent COVID-19.

The CDR3 spans 15 residues. Germline V CDR1 and CDR2: MGHRA, YSYEKL. J was trimmed by 2 bases and V by 3 bases; bases with no gene match: 6. Living in roughly 23 US areas, the participants were between about 18 and 90 years of age. The method was immunoSEQ multiplex PCR; TCRdb's version includes in-frame clones alone and lacks a portion of them. The data contain fewer than 350,000 clones, around 90% of them singletons. The rearrangement joins TRBV4-1 to TRBJ2-7, with 8 positions matching TRBD2. The clonotype originates from a man in his 60s who had recovered from COVID-19. The sequenced sample was PBMCs or T cells enriched from blood (not recorded which). CDR3 DNA: TGCGCCAGCAGCCAGCTACTAGCGGAGGCCTACGAGCAGTACTTC. It codes for CASSQLLAEAYEQYF.